These T cell receptor beta chains were read from a single sample in a study of T cell responses to AZD1222 COVID-19 vaccine. TCRdb keeps only in-frame clones here, not all; method: immunoSEQ multiplex PCR. The sample has more than 150,000 clones, around 86% seen once. The specimen was peripheral blood, collected 28 days after the second AZD1222 dose. The origin of the receptors is an adult who received the AZD1222 COVID-19 vaccine. The CDR3 runs from the conserved cysteine through the conserved F or W. The size of a clone is reported for some rows only, either as once, few or many, or as a class for expanded clones.

abundance	v_gene	j_gene	CDR3aa
NA	TRBV28	TRBJ1-1	CASSSNTEAFF
NA	TRBV28	TRBJ2-7	CASSPPAKGSHEQYF
NA	TRBV7-9	TRBJ1-1	CASSLEVAFF
NA	TRBV5-4	TRBJ2-3	CASSYPSSSGRADTQYF
NA	TRBV5-4	TRBJ1-2	CASSRQGGDGYGYTF
NA	TRBV5-4	TRBJ2-1	CASSLVGGSSYNEQFF
NA	TRBV5-5	TRBJ1-4	CASSPALLGGYRKLFF
NA	TRBV29-1	TRBJ2-5	CSVLPGRGWTQYF
NA	TRBV7-9	TRBJ2-1	CASSLDRGNEQFF
NA	TRBV16	TRBJ1-3	CASSQRRADGNTIYF
NA	TRBV6-5	TRBJ2-3	CASRMTAGFTDTQYF
NA	TRBV4-2	TRBJ2-1	CASSQDAGTRVGDEQFF
NA	TRBV6-2/TRBV6-3	TRBJ2-7	CASSNNVIAGGPRTREQYF
NA	TRBV29-1	TRBJ2-6	CSVGGTGGTGANVLTF
NA	TRBV19	TRBJ1-5	CASSIEGPINQPQHF
NA	TRBV7-2	TRBJ2-3	CASSLGLTRGTQYF
NA	TRBV28	TRBJ2-2	CASKELAANTGELFF
NA	TRBV11-2	TRBJ2-7	CASSDGLPYEQYF
NA	TRBV4-2	TRBJ1-2	CASSQDGGADYGYTF
once	TRBV6-6	TRBJ2-2	CASSFLLAANTGELFF
NA	TRBV6-5	TRBJ1-4	CASSAAYTGEEKLFF
NA	TRBV2	TRBJ2-1	CASSGQGPGSEQFF
NA	TRBV21-1	TRBJ2-5	CASSSTEGETQYF
NA	TRBV10-3	TRBJ2-1	CAISERTSDYNEQFF
NA	TRBV7-2	TRBJ2-3	CASSLSRMGAADTQYF
NA	TRBV12-3/TRBV12-4	TRBJ1-3	CASSLGNTIYF
NA	TRBV28	TRBJ2-1	CASSELLGEQFF
NA	TRBV7-2	TRBJ1-1	CASSPLGGSTEAFF
NA	TRBV6-2/TRBV6-3	TRBJ2-1	CASSYRVNEQFF
NA	TRBV5-1	TRBJ2-7	CASSLRPTGSYEQYF
once	TRBV14	TRBJ1-5	CASSQGGLGQPQHF
once	TRBV14	TRBJ1-4	CASSQVTARGEKLFF
NA	TRBV5-1	TRBJ2-1	CASGRVRQGVNEQFF
few	TRBV19	TRBJ2-3	CASSIQVFAADTQYF
few	TRBV7-9	TRBJ1-4	CASSLGGDSNEKLFF
NA	TRBV27	TRBJ1-5	CASSSGRRPQHF
NA	TRBV28	TRBJ1-1	CASSTPFGYTEAFF
NA	TRBV2	TRBJ1-4	CASKVDGNEKLFF
NA	TRBV7-3	TRBJ2-3	CASSLRDTSVRTDTQYF
NA	TRBV5-6	TRBJ2-5	CASSLGGVETQYF
NA	TRBV5-1	TRBJ2-2	CASSRSGQADTGELFF
NA	TRBV6-1	TRBJ1-4	CASSVEGGATNEKLFF
many	TRBV7-6	TRBJ1-1	CASSLGMGTEAFF
NA	TRBV12-3/TRBV12-4	TRBJ2-7	CASSFGGQREYF
NA	TRBV28	TRBJ1-5	CASSLSQLNQPQHF
NA	TRBV4-3	TRBJ1-2	CASSQEVSPYGYTF
NA	TRBV2	TRBJ2-3	CASSDKGGTGTRTDTQYF
NA	TRBV5-8	TRBJ2-3	CASSFKRQRTDTQYF
NA	TRBV6-5	TRBJ2-1	CASSRDSATYNEQFF
NA	TRBV28	TRBJ1-6	CASGIQGYHSPLHF
NA	TRBV5-1	TRBJ2-1	CASSLVAGPRVF
once	TRBV6-5	TRBJ1-2	CASSTGGAYGYTF
NA	TRBV5-1	TRBJ2-2	CASSLDGGTGELFF
NA	TRBV14	TRBJ2-7	CASSQMWAYEQYF